This T cell receptor (beta chain) appears in the sequencing data of a study of blood T cell repertoires in COVID-19. Overall study context: The samples span acute and convalescent COVID-19 from the United States, Italy and Spain. PBMCs, B-cell-depleted T cells, or T cells provided the cDNA or gDNA that made up the material.

J gave up 3 bases and V 1 base, and 3 bases lay outside the gene matches. The CDR3 sequence is 15 residues long. Germline CDR1 and CDR2: MNHNS and SASEGT. As processed by the authors: Cell counts per sample came from amplifying reference gene primers. The repertoire was sequenced with immunoSEQ multiplex PCR; TCRdb's copy has only in-frame clones and lacks some. The D gene and trimming were derived from the DNA, and the V and J assignments and clone size from that table. The data contain over 200,000 clones, around 79% of them singletons. The specimen sequenced was peripheral blood. This receptor was obtained from a woman older than 75 with acute or convalescent COVID-19. The V and J genes are TRBV6-1 and TRBJ2-4, with 7 bases matching TRBD1. CDR3 amino acids: CASSEEQGIKNIQYF. CDR3 DNA sequence: TGTGCCAGCAGTGAAGAACAGGGGATCAAAAACATTCAGTACTTC.